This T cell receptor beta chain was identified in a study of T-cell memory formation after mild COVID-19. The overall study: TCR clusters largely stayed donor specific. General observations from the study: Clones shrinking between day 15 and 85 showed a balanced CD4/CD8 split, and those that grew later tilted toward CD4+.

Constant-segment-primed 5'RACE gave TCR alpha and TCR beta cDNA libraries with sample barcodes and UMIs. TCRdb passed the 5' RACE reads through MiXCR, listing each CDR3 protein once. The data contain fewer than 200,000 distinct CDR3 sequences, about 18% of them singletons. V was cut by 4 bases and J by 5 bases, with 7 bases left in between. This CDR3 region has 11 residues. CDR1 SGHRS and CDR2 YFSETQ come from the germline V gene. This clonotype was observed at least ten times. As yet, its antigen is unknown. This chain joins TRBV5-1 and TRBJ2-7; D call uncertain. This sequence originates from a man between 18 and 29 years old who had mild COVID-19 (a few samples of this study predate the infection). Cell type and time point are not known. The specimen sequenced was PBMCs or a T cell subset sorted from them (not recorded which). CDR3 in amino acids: CASSLYNEQYF. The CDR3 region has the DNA TGCGCCAGCAGCCTGTACAACGAGCAGTACTTC.